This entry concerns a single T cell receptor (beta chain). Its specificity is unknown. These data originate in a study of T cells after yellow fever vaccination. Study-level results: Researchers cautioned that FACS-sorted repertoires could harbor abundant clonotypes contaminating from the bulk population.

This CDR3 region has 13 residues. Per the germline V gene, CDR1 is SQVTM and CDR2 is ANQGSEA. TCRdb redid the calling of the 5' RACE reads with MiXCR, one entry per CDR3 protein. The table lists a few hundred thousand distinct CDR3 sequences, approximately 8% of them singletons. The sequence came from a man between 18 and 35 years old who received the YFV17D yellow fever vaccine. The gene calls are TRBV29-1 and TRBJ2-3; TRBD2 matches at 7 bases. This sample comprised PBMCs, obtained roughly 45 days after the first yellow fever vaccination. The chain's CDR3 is CTGRKGWADTQYF. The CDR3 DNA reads TGCACCGGGAGGAAGGGGTGGGCAGATACGCAGTATTTT.